These 29 T cell receptor beta chains were sequenced from one sample in a study of T cells in Graves' hyperthyroidism and ophthalmopathy. Researchers took RNA transcripts and amplified the TCR beta CDR3 regions from them. RT-PCR in the first round (using the HTBI primer set) targeted the TCR CDR3. One entry per CDR3 protein, called by TCRdb with MiXCR from the multiplex PCR reads. The table lists around 350,000 distinct CDR3 sequences, approximately 19% of them singletons. Sequenced input: blood. These receptors were taken from a young woman with Graves' hyperthyroidism.

This clonotype was picked up many times. The chain is built from TRBV6-2 or TRBV6-3 and TRBJ1-5, with 11 nucleotides matching TRBD1. The junction had 13 bases not matched to a gene; V was cut back by 3 bases and J by 0 bases. Germline V CDR1 and CDR2: MNHEY, SVGEGT. The CDR3 spans 20 residues. The CDR3 protein is CASSYFRLDRGLYSNQPQHF. The CDR3 DNA reads as TGTGCCAGCAGTTATTTTCGGCTGGACAGGGGGCTGTATAGCAATCAGCCCCAGCATTTT.

This clonotype was recorded at least ten times. The V gene is TRBV28, the J gene TRBJ1-2; perhaps TRBD1 as D (5 bases). The germline CDR1 and CDR2 sequences are MDHEN and SYDVKM. The CDR3 runs to 12 residues. V was cut by 10 bases and J by 2 bases, with 11 bases left in between. CDR3 nucleotides: TGTGCCATCGGGGCAGGGAACTATGGCTACACCTTC. Its translation is CAIGAGNYGYTF.

The sample holds many counts of this clonotype. The chain links TRBV15 to TRBJ1-2; D is undetermined. The CDR3 is made up of 13 amino acids. The germline V and J ends were trimmed by 0 bases and 6 bases, with 8 bases remaining between them. Germline CDR1 reads LNHNV; CDR2 reads YYDKDF (reference sequence). Here the CDR3 DNA reads TGTGCCACCAGCAGAGATCCCATGGATGGCTACACCTTC. This sequence encodes CATSRDPMDGYTF.

For this clonotype: A much larger clone lies a single base off, so this may be a read error. The chain links TRBV12-3 or TRBV12-4 to TRBJ1-2; possibly TRBD1 for D (5 bases). The CDR3 contains 14 residues. The CDR3 loop is CASSDSATNYGYSF. CDR3 nucleotides: TGTGCCAGCAGTGACAGTGCCACTAACTATGGCTACAGCTTC.

This clonotype was detected many times. The chain joins TRBV29-1 to TRBJ2-7, with TRBD1 matching 10 bases. Germline V gene data show CDR1 as SQVTM and CDR2 as ANQGSEA. This CDR3 contains 14 residues. The V and J ends lost 8 bases and 3 bases, in that order; junction bases with no gene match: 10. CDR3 sequence reads: CSFVRGQGFYEQYF. CDR3 DNA: TGCAGCTTCGTCCGGGGACAGGGGTTCTACGAGCAGTACTTC.

This clonotype was counted once. The V call is TRBV5-1, the J call TRBJ1-1; 9 bases are a match to TRBD1. Looked up from germline, CDR1 is SGHRS and CDR2 is YFSETQ. CDR3 length: 16 residues. V gave up 8 bases and J gave up 0 bases; unmatched junction bases: 11. CDR3 loop: CASQWGTGNMNTEAFF. In nucleotides, the CDR3 is TGCGCCAGTCAGTGGGGGACAGGGAACATGAACACTGAAGCTTTCTTT. Complete variable domain (other parts from reference TRBV5-1 and TRBJ1-1): KAGVTQTPRYLIKTRGQQVTLSCSPISGHRSVSWYQQTPGQGLQFLFEYFSETQRNKGNFPGRFSGRQFSNSRSEMNVSTLELGDSALYLCASQWGTGNMNTEAFFGQGTRLTVV.

This clonotype was counted at least ten times. This chain uses TRBV20-1 with TRBJ2-7; TRBD2 aligns across 7 bases. The CDR3 covers 15 residues. Germline CDR1 reads DFQATT; CDR2 reads SNEGSKA (reference sequence). The ends lost 0 bases at V and 0 bases at J; junction bases unmatched: 5. The CDR3 here is CSAREGAGTSYEQYF. Written as DNA, the CDR3 is TGCAGTGCTAGAGAGGGAGCGGGGACCTCCTACGAGCAGTACTTC.

This clonotype was recorded at least ten times. This sequence joins TRBV6-1 and TRBJ1-1; 7 positions agree with TRBD1. The CDR3 runs to 14 residues. Germline V gene data show CDR1 as MNHNS and CDR2 as SASEGT. J was trimmed by 1 base and V by 6 bases; bases with no gene match: 5. CDR3 DNA: TGTGCCAGCAGCCCGGGACAGAAGAACACTGAAGCTTTCTTT. Amino acid sequence: CASSPGQKNTEAFF.

The chain carries TRBV12-3 or TRBV12-4 and TRBJ1-2; TRBD1 is a possible D gene (6 bases). V was cut by 7 bases and J by 6 bases, with 12 bases left in between. The CDR3 has 12 residues. CDR3 nucleotides: TGTGCCAGCACTGATCAGGGGCATGGCTACACCTTC. It yields the protein CASTDQGHGYTF.

This clonotype was observed many times. The V and J genes are TRBV18 and TRBJ2-5; 8 bases match TRBD1. The CDR3 contains 15 residues. V lost 4 bases, J lost 2 bases, and 6 bases stayed unmatched. Per the germline V gene, CDR1 is KGHSH and CDR2 is LQKENI. CDR3 region: CASSLRDRSQETQYF. CDR3 bases: TGTGCCAGCTCACTCCGGGACAGGAGTCAAGAGACCCAGTACTTC.

This sequence joins TRBV12-3 or TRBV12-4 and TRBJ1-1; D not certain. This CDR3 spans 13 amino acids. Trimming stripped 7 bases from V and 11 bases from J, with 20 bases between. This CDR3 is CASTQAHSVGAFF. In nucleotides, the CDR3 is TGTGCCAGCACCCAGGCGCACAGCGTGGGCGCTTTCTTT.

Many counts were recorded for this clonotype. V is TRBV12-3 or TRBV12-4 and J is TRBJ2-7; tentative D call: TRBD2 (6 bases). The CDR3 has 13 amino acids. Trimming stripped 4 bases from V and 2 bases from J, with 9 bases between. In DNA form, the CDR3 reads TGTGCCAGCAGTTACACTAGCACCTACGAGCAGTACTTC. Amino acids: CASSYTSTYEQYF.

As DNA, the CDR3 is TGTGCCAGCACGATAGCCGGGGGGCGACCCGGGGAGCTGTTTTTT. Translating it yields CASTIAGGRPGELFF. V is TRBV6-1 and J is TRBJ2-2; D perhaps matches TRBD2 (7 bases). From germline, CDR1 is MNHNS and CDR2 SASEGT. The CDR3 runs 15 residues. Trimming left V 7 bases short and J 6 bases short, with 18 bases between.

The table lists this clonotype with a few counts. CDR3 sequence (DNA): TGTGCCAGCAGTTCGGGACAATCCTACGAGCAGTACTTC. Translating gives CASSSGQSYEQYF. The rearrangement links TRBV11-2 to TRBJ2-7, with a possible D match to TRBD1 (6 bases). The CDR3 sequence is 13 residues long. Germline CDR1 is SGHAT and CDR2 is FQNNGV. V lost 6 bases and J lost 1, with 10 bases in between.

The J gene is TRBJ2-7, the V gene TRBV25-1; D is unclear. Trimming removed 3 bases at V and 1 base at J, with 13 bases between. Germline V gene lookup returns CDR1 MGHDK and CDR2 SYGVNS. The CDR3 has 15 residues. DNA of the CDR3: TGTGCCAGCAGTGACCCAAACGGGTTGTCCTACGAGCAGTACTTC. Its protein product is CASSDPNGLSYEQYF.

This clonotype was observed at least ten times. V gene TRBV6-1 combines with J gene TRBJ1-1; D gene unclear. Between the trimmed V and J ends, which lost 2 bases and 8 bases, there was a span of 15 bases. The CDR3 runs 14 residues. The germline V gene encodes CDR1 MNHNS and CDR2 SASEGT. The CDR3 region is CASSEPASEGEAFF. In DNA, the CDR3 is TGTGCCAGCAGTGAACCGGCATCGGAAGGAGAAGCTTTCTTT.

This clonotype was picked up one time. The J gene is TRBJ1-1, the V gene TRBV6-2 or TRBV6-3; no clear D. The length of the CDR3 is 12 residues. In germline, CDR1 is MNHEY, CDR2 SVGEGT. Trimming took off 5 bases at V and 4 bases at J, with 8 bases between the two ends. The CDR3 DNA reads as TGTGCCAGCAGTCGCGGACTCACTGAAGCTTTCTTT. Protein: CASSRGLTEAFF.

This clonotype was recorded many times. This chain connects TRBV12-3 or TRBV12-4 to TRBJ1-5; D unresolved. V was pared by 3 bases and J by 11 bases, with 11 bases between. There are 12 residues in the CDR3. DNA for the CDR3: TGTGCCAGCAGTTTTCCCCAATCAGCCCAGCATTTT. It encodes CASSFPQSAQHF.

This clonotype was seen ten or more times. V usage is TRBV6-5 and J usage is TRBJ1-1, with a weak D call TRBD1 (6 bases). The CDR3 length is 15 residues. Germline assignment: CDR1 MNHEY and CDR2 SVGAGI. Trimming removed 6 bases at V and 2 bases at J, with 16 bases between. CDR3 nucleotide sequence: TGTGCCAGCAGACGAGCCGGGACAACTAACACTGAAGCTTTCTTT. Its protein product is CASRRAGTTNTEAFF.

This clonotype occurred many times. The genes are TRBV12-3 or TRBV12-4 and TRBJ1-1; perhaps TRBD1 as D (5 bases). This CDR3 has 13 residues. Between the trimmed V and J ends, which lost 6 bases and 7 bases, there was a span of 15 bases. Here the CDR3 reads CASSHPRRGEAFF. Written as DNA, the CDR3 is TGTGCCAGCAGCCACCCCCGGAGGGGTGAAGCTTTCTTT.

This clonotype showed up many times. V is TRBV12-3 or TRBV12-4 and J is TRBJ2-2; D not resolved. Between the trimmed V and J ends, which lost 4 bases and 4 bases, there was a span of 10 bases. CDR3 length: 14 amino acids. Here the CDR3 reads CASSYGQTTGELFF. The CDR3 nucleotides are TGTGCCAGCAGTTATGGCCAAACCACCGGGGAGCTGTTTTTT.

Ten or more counts support this clonotype. The chain carries TRBV6-1 and TRBJ2-7; TRBD1 aligns across 11 bases. J lost 6 bases, V lost 2 bases, and 9 bases had no gene match. Germline lookup yields CDR1 MNHNS and CDR2 SASEGT. The CDR3 is 16 residues long. For the CDR3, the DNA is TGTGCCAGCAGTGAAAGGGGCTTCGGGACAGGGGGCGAGCAGTACTTC. As protein: CASSERGFGTGGEQYF.

Notes on this clonotype: The conserved final phenylalanine or tryptophan is absent from the CDR3, which likely points to a read error. The chain carries TRBV7-9 and TRBJ2-7; maybe TRBD2 (5 bases). This CDR3 is 13 amino acids long. Trimming removed 1 base at V and 4 bases at J, with 8 bases between. The germline gives CDR1 SEHNR, CDR2 FQNEAQ (reference sequence). This CDR3 is CASSLVTGYEQYL. The CDR3 DNA sequence: TGTGCCAGCAGCTTAGTTACGGGGTACGAGCAGTACTTG.

Points on this clonotype: At one end, the junction sequence differs from germline, possibly due to a read error. This sequence joins TRBV7-3 and TRBJ2-2; possibly TRBD2 for D (7 bases). The CDR3 length is 19 residues. Germline values: CDR1 SGHTA, CDR2 FQGTGA. The CDR3 bases are TGTGCCAGCAGCTTAACCCCGGCGGGGCGGGGGCCCGACACCGGGGAGCTGTTGTTT. Its translation: CASSLTPAGRGPDTGELLF. Looking up the rest from reference TRBV7-3 and TRBJ2-2 gives the full variable domain: GAGVSQTPSNKVTEKGKYVELRCDPISGHTALYWYRQSLGQGPEFLIYFQGTGAADDSGLPNDRFFAVRPEGSVSTLKIQRTERGDSAVYLCASSLTPAGRGPDTGELLFGEGSRLTVL.

As regards this clonotype: In this CDR3 the conserved last residue, phenylalanine or tryptophan, is missing, so a read error is likely. The V gene is TRBV30, the J gene TRBJ2-2; TRBD1 is a possible D gene (5 bases). CDR1 and CDR2 from the germline V gene are GTSNPN and SVGIG (reference sequence). The CDR3 is 17 amino acids. Trimming took 2 bases from V and 3 from J, leaving 19 bases between them. The CDR3 region is CAWSKGLGFQDTGELFL. DNA for the CDR3: TGTGCCTGGAGTAAGGGGCTTGGGTTTCAGGACACCGGGGAGCTGTTTTTG.

This clonotype was detected ten times or more. This rearrangement joins TRBV19 to TRBJ1-2, with D uncertain. The CDR3 is 15 amino acids. Germline V CDR1 and CDR2: LNHDA, SQIVND (reference sequence). V lost 4 bases and J 1 base, leaving 13 bases between the germline ends. This CDR3 is CASSTYATDNYGYTF. The CDR3 DNA reads as TGTGCCAGTAGTACCTATGCAACAGATAACTATGGCTACACCTTC.

This clonotype was found many times. This rearrangement joins TRBV10-1 to TRBJ1-2, with D perhaps matching TRBD1 (5 bases). Germline V gives CDR1 WNHNN, CDR2 SYGVQD (reference sequence). This CDR3 has 13 residues. The V end lost 5 bases, the J end lost 6 bases, and 13 bases lay between the germline ends. CDR3 protein: CASSLDRDHGYTF. CDR3 bases: TGCGCCAGCAGTCTCGACCGGGACCATGGCTACACCTTC.

This clonotype was observed at least ten times. The chain couples TRBV4-1 to TRBJ1-2, with 9 bases matching TRBD1. The CDR3 covers 18 residues. V dropped 1 base and J dropped 7; count of bases not matched to a gene: 16. Germline-derived CDR1 and CDR2 are MGHRA and YSYEKL. Here the CDR3 reads CASSQGPSRGQGLGGYTF. Here the CDR3 DNA reads TGCGCCAGCAGCCAAGGGCCATCCAGGGGACAGGGTCTCGGTGGCTACACCTTC.

Ten or more counts support this clonotype. The chain is built from TRBV19 and TRBJ1-5; no definite D call. CDR3 size: 17 residues. Germline V lookup: CDR1 LNHDA, CDR2 SQIVND (reference sequence). Trimming stripped 4 bases from V and 2 bases from J, with 18 bases between. For the CDR3, the DNA is TGTGCCAGTAGTAACCCAGTGACCCAAAGAGGCAATCAGCCCCAGCATTTT. Its translation: CASSNPVTQRGNQPQHF.